The rows below give T cell receptor beta chains drawn from one sample of a study of CD8+CD57+ T cells in acquired aplastic anemia. TCRdb passed the reads through MiXCR, listing each CDR3 protein once. The data hold 150,000 to 200,000 distinct CDR3 sequences, with around 66% observed a single time. Material for sequencing was sorted CD4+, CD8+, or CD8+CD57+ T cells (not recorded which) from PBMCs. These receptors were collected from a human donor with severe aplastic anemia or a healthy control (not recorded which). Both conserved end residues are part of each CDR3. D genes are given only for firm matches. Expanded clones get a size class; other rows say once, few or many, or leave the size out.

CDR3	DNA	D	size	J	V
CATSSRLLYNEQFF	TGTGCCACCAGCTCGAGGCTTCTCTACAATGAGCAGTTCTTC	-	-	TRBJ2-1	TRBV24-1
CAIRGAEAFF	TGTGCCATCAGGGGGGCTGAAGCTTTCTTT	TRBD1	-	TRBJ1-1	TRBV2
CSARGASGGDSGANVLTF	TGCAGTGCTAGGGGGGCTAGCGGGGGCGACTCTGGGGCCAACGTCCTGACTTTC	TRBD2	-	TRBJ2-6	TRBV20-1
CASSVPAGETQYF	TGTGCCAGCAGTGTTCCAGCAGGAGAGACCCAGTACTTC	-	-	TRBJ2-5	TRBV2
CASSGAPGAEAFF	TGTGCCAGCAGTGGGGCCCCGGGAGCTGAAGCTTTCTTT	-	-	TRBJ1-1	TRBV6-1
CASYDGYSNQPQHF	TGTGCCAGCTATGATGGGTATAGCAATCAGCCCCAGCATTTT	-	once	TRBJ1-5	TRBV25-1
CAISESLGLANTQYF	TGTGCCATCAGTGAGTCGCTGGGACTAGCGAATACGCAGTATTTT	TRBD2	-	TRBJ2-3	TRBV10-3
CASSPGGLPRLGSPLHF	TGTGCCAGCAGCCCCGGGGGACTCCCGAGGTTGGGTTCACCCCTCCACTTT	-	-	TRBJ1-6	TRBV7-2
CASSVDGDEQFF	TGTGCCAGCAGCGTAGACGGTGATGAGCAGTTCTTC	-	many	TRBJ2-1	TRBV9
CASSLVRGAGETQYF	TGTGCCAGCAGCTTAGTCCGGGGGGCCGGGGAGACCCAGTACTTC	-	-	TRBJ2-5	TRBV7-2
CSVEGWDSYEQYF	TGCAGCGTTGAAGGGTGGGATTCCTACGAGCAGTACTTC	-	-	TRBJ2-7	TRBV29-1
CSARDLAGADLNEQFF	TGCAGTGCTAGAGATCTTGCGGGGGCCGATCTCAATGAGCAGTTCTTC	-	few	TRBJ2-1	TRBV20-1
CASSSQTGELFF	TGTGCCAGCAGTTCCCAGACCGGGGAGCTGTTTTTT	-	few	TRBJ2-2	TRBV12-3/TRBV12-4
CASSVVLEGIDEQFF	TGTGCCAGCAGCGTCGTCTTAGAGGGGATCGATGAGCAGTTCTTC	-	-	TRBJ2-1	TRBV9
CASSQSTNTDTQYF	TGTGCCAGCAGCCAGTCAACCAACACAGATACGCAGTATTTT	-	-	TRBJ2-3	TRBV7-9
CATSDYPGGPDEQFF	TGTGCCACCAGTGACTATCCCGGGGGCCCCGATGAGCAGTTCTTC	-	many	TRBJ2-1	TRBV24-1
CASRGLEGNEQFF	TGTGCCAGCAGGGGGCTAGAAGGCAATGAGCAGTTCTTC	-	few	TRBJ2-1	TRBV25-1
CSVWGTGVRDYEQYF	TGCAGCGTTTGGGGGACAGGGGTCCGAGACTACGAGCAGTACTTC	TRBD1	-	TRBJ2-7	TRBV29-1
CASSDGQGGVNTEAFF	TGCGCCAGCAGCGATGGACAGGGTGGGGTGAACACTGAAGCTTTCTTT	TRBD1	-	TRBJ1-1	TRBV5-1
CAIQPRGGVDTQYF	TGTGCCATCCAACCCCGAGGGGGGGTGGATACGCAGTATTTT	-	-	TRBJ2-3	TRBV10-3
CASSQGQDAAETQYF	TGTGCCAGCAGCCAGGGACAGGATGCGGCAGAGACCCAGTACTTC	TRBD1	many	TRBJ2-5	TRBV6-6
CASRDPRGGRPDTQYF	TGTGCCAGTAGAGACCCACGGGGGGGCCGCCCAGATACGCAGTATTTT	TRBD2	many	TRBJ2-3	TRBV19
CSARRDINQPQHF	TGCAGTGCCAGGCGGGACATAAATCAGCCCCAGCATTTT	-	-	TRBJ1-5	TRBV20-1
CASTVMGGGYTF	TGTGCCAGCACGGTGATGGGGGGAGGCTACACCTTC	-	-	TRBJ1-2	TRBV6-6
CASTSGYGYTF	TGTGCCAGCACTAGCGGCTATGGCTACACCTTC	-	-	TRBJ1-2	TRBV27
CASGYGPPNEQYF	TGTGCCAGCGGTTACGGGCCTCCAAACGAGCAGTACTTC	-	-	TRBJ2-7	TRBV6-6
CASSIVLAGANEQFF	TGTGCCAGTAGTATAGTTCTAGCGGGCGCTAATGAGCAGTTCTTC	TRBD2	once	TRBJ2-1	TRBV19
CASSPWGVGEETQYF	TGTGCCAGCAGCCCCTGGGGGGTGGGTGAAGAGACCCAGTACTTC	-	once	TRBJ2-5	TRBV5-4
CASSYMLQETQYF	TGCGCCAGCAGCTACATGCTCCAAGAGACCCAGTACTTC	-	-	TRBJ2-5	TRBV5-1
CASSERGQGYNEQFF	TGCGCCAGCAGTGAAAGAGGACAGGGGTACAATGAGCAGTTCTTC	TRBD1	-	TRBJ2-1	TRBV10-1
CASSLGTLYEQYF	TGTGCCAGCAGCTTAGGGACCCTGTACGAGCAGTACTTC	-	-	TRBJ2-7	TRBV7-8
CASSWDRVTEAFF	TGTGCCAGTAGTTGGGACAGGGTGACTGAAGCTTTCTTT	TRBD1	-	TRBJ1-1	TRBV19
CASSDRLDREETQYF	TGCGCCAGCAGTGATCGCCTGGACAGAGAAGAGACCCAGTACTTC	-	many	TRBJ2-5	TRBV10-1
CASSFLVGTDYGYTF	TGTGCCAGCAGTTTCCTGGTCGGGACAGACTATGGCTACACCTTC	TRBD1	many	TRBJ1-2	TRBV12-3/TRBV12-4
CASSPGVHSTDTQYF	TGCGCCAGCAGCCCGGGGGTCCACAGCACAGATACGCAGTATTTT	-	-	TRBJ2-3	TRBV5-1
CASSLARPGVGGELFF	TGTGCTAGCAGCTTAGCGCGTCCGGGAGTGGGCGGGGAGCTGTTTTTT	-	few	TRBJ2-2	TRBV7-7
CASSPVSAEQYF	TGCGCCAGCAGCCCAGTTTCTGCCGAGCAGTACTTC	-	-	TRBJ2-7	TRBV10-2
CASSLARRGGYEQYF	TGTGCCAGCAGCTTAGCTAGGCGGGGAGGATACGAGCAGTACTTC	-	-	TRBJ2-7	TRBV7-2
CASSVGNTGELFF	TGTGCCAGCAGCGTAGGAAACACCGGGGAGCTGTTTTTT	-	many	TRBJ2-2	TRBV9
CASSFVRDGYTF	TGTGCCAGCAGTTTCGTCAGGGATGGCTACACCTTC	-	-	TRBJ1-2	TRBV25-1
CASRRDIQETQYF	TGTGCCAGCAGGAGGGACATCCAAGAGACCCAGTACTTC	-	-	TRBJ2-5	TRBV2
CASSLGTPSYEQYF	TGTGCCAGCAGCTTAGGCACTCCTTCCTACGAGCAGTACTTC	-	once	TRBJ2-7	TRBV11-1
CASSLVLNYNEQFF	TGTGCCAGCAGCTTAGTTCTAAACTACAATGAGCAGTTCTTC	-	-	TRBJ2-1	TRBV7-8
CSARGARTDTQYF	TGCAGTGCTAGGGGTGCTCGCACAGATACGCAGTATTTT	-	-	TRBJ2-3	TRBV20-1
CATSVSSSEQYF	TGTGCCACCAGTGTTAGCTCGAGCGAGCAGTACTTC	-	once	TRBJ2-7	TRBV24-1
CASSITLAGGMSTDTQYF	TGTGCCAGCAGCATTACTCTAGCGGGGGGCATGAGCACAGATACGCAGTATTTT	TRBD2	-	TRBJ2-3	TRBV12-3/TRBV12-4
CSVEDQGSPSYGYTF	TGCAGCGTTGAAGATCAGGGGAGCCCAAGCTATGGCTACACCTTC	-	-	TRBJ1-2	TRBV29-1
CASSQIGLRTEAFF	TGTGCCAGCAGCCAGATTGGCTTGCGGACTGAAGCTTTCTTT	-	-	TRBJ1-1	TRBV7-2
CASSLGAGQGLNEQFF	TGTGCCAGCAGCTTAGGGGCGGGACAGGGATTAAATGAGCAGTTCTTC	TRBD1	-	TRBJ2-1	TRBV11-1
CASSLSRTFSYNEQFF	TGTGCCAGCAGCTTAAGCAGGACTTTCTCCTACAATGAGCAGTTCTTC	-	-	TRBJ2-1	TRBV7-8
CASSVTSGDDEQYF	TGTGCCAGCAGTGTGACTAGCGGGGACGACGAGCAGTACTTC	TRBD2	-	TRBJ2-7	TRBV2
CASSPYRELFF	TGTGCCAGCAGCCCGTACAGGGAGCTGTTTTTT	-	-	TRBJ2-2	TRBV7-9
CSVGARGSYEQYF	TGCAGCGTTGGCGCCAGGGGCTCCTACGAGCAGTACTTC	-	-	TRBJ2-7	TRBV29-1
CASSDGTGGPSPLRF	TGTGCCAGCAGTGATGGGACAGGGGGCCCTTCACCCCTCCGCTTT	TRBD1	-	TRBJ1-6	TRBV2